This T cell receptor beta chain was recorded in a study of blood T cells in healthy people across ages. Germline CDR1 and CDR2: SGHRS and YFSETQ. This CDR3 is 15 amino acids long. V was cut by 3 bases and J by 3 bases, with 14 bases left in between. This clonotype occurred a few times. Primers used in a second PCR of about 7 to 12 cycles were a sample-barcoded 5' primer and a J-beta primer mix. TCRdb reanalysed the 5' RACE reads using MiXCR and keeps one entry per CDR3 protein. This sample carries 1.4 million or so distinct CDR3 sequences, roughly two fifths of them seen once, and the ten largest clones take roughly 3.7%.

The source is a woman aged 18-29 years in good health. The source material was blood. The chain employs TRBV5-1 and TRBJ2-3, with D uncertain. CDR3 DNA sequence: TGCGCCAGCAGCTCTTTGGGCATGGGGACAGATACGCAGTATTTT. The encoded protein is CASSSLGMGTDTQYF.